This record covers a single TCR beta chain. Its matching antigen is unknown. The data belong to a study of cytomegalovirus exposure and HLA in healthy donors. V was shortened by 1 base and J by 4 bases, with 11 bases between the two germline ends. Germline V gives CDR1 LNHDA, CDR2 SQIVND (reference sequence). This CDR3 region has 15 residues. Study-level results: It was reported that the classifier diagnosed cytomegalovirus status with high specificity and sensitivity in both the original and validation cohorts. TCR beta chain V- and J-gene trimming was linked, in a later analysis, to a missense variant in DCLRE1C.

PCR employed 60 Vbeta and 13 Jbeta primers. This table comes from immunoSEQ multiplex PCR, and its TCRdb copy is limited to in-frame clones, with some not included. Of approximately 200,000 clones listed, around 86% were seen once; the top ten hold around 6%. The clonotype was recovered from a woman aged 50 to 60 in good health and CMV-seropositive. V usage is TRBV19 and J usage is TRBJ2-1, with a weak D call TRBD2 (7 bases). Sequenced material: PBMCs. CDR3 loop: CASSIARGAYNEQFF. Written as DNA, the CDR3 is TGTGCCAGTAGTATAGCTCGGGGGGCATACAATGAGCAGTTCTTC.